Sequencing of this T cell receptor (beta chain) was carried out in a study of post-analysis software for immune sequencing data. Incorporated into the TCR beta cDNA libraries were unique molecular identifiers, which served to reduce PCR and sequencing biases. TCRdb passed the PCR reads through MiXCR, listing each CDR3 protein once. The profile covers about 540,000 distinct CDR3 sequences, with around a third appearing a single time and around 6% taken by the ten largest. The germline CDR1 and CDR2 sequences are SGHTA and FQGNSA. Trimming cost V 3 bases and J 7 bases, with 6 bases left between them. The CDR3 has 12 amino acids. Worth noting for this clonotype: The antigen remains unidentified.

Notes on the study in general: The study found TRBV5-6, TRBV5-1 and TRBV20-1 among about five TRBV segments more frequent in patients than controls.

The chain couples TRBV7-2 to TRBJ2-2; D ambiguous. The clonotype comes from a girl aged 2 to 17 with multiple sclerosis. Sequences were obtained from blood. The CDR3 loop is CASSFRGGELFF. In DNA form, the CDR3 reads TGTGCCAGCAGCTTCCGAGGCGGGGAGCTGTTTTTT.